This TCR beta chain is from a study of T-cell memory formation after mild COVID-19. Study outcomes and limitations: Pre-infection memory held some responding clones, suggesting pre-existing cross-reactive T cells responded. Still unconfirmed is whether the second-wave clones peaking on day 37 recognized SARS-CoV-2. Clones contracting across day 15 to 85 had a balanced CD4/CD8 profile; later expanding clones leaned CD4+. Clones which contracted sat mainly in CM and EM if CD4+, and in EMRA if CD8+.

V lost 5 bases to trimming and J lost 6 bases; unmatched junction nucleotides: 6. The CDR3 spans 13 residues. Germline CDR1 and CDR2: SGHVS and FQNEAQ. As regards this clonotype: Its antigen is unidentified.

TCRdb re-analysed the 5' RACE reads in MiXCR, keeping a single row per CDR3 protein. The sample records some 49,000 distinct CDR3 sequences, 25% to 30% being singletons. The specimen sequenced was PBMCs or a T cell subset sorted from them (not recorded which). The J gene is TRBJ2-7, the V gene TRBV7-8, with 8 bases that match TRBD1. The clonotype originates from a man aged 18 to 30 who had mild COVID-19 (a few samples of this study predate the infection). Cell type and time point are not known. CDR3 amino acids: CASSPDRAAEQYV. The CDR3, as DNA: TGTGCCAGCAGCCCGGACAGGGCCGCCGAGCAGTACGTC.